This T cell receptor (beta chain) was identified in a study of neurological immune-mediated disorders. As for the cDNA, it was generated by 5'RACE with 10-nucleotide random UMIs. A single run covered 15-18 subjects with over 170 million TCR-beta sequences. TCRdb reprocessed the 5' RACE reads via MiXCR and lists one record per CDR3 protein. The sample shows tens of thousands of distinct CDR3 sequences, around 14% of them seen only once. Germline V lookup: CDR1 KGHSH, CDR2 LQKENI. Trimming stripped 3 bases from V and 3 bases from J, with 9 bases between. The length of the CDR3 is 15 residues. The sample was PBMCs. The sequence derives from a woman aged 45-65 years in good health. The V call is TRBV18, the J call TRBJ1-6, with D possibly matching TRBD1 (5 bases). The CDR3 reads CASSPQTVYNSPLHF. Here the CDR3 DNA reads TGTGCCAGCTCACCCCAGACAGTCTATAATTCACCCCTCCACTTT. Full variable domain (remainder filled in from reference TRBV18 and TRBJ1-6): NAGVMQNPRHLVRRRGQEARLRCSPMKGHSHVYWYRQLPEEGLKFMVYLQKENIIDESGMPKERFSAEFPKEGPSILRIQQVVRGDSAAYFCASSPQTVYNSPLHFGNGTRLTVT.